This T cell receptor (beta chain) originates from a study of persistence of HIV-infected CD4 T cells. Whole-study findings and limits: Bulk TCR data could not be restricted to HIV-1-infected CMV-responding cells.

Sequencing used immunoSEQ version 4 in survey mode. The repertoire was sequenced with immunoSEQ multiplex PCR; TCRdb's copy has only in-frame clones and lacks some. Found here are approximately 18,000 clones, less than 70% of them singletons; the top ten hold roughly 8.3%. Comment on this clone: The antigen remains unidentified.

Stimulation used around 9.1 ug/mL lysate from CMV-infected fibroblasts. Sorting of responding CD4+ T cells relied on upregulated CD40 ligand together with CD69. Adults with HIV-1 started suppressive ART while chronically infected. Donors had undetectable plasma HIV-1 RNA, under 50 copies/mL, for 4+ years. This specimen was CD4+ T cells sorted from PBMCs after roughly 20-hour stimulation, taken from a patient who received antiretroviral therapy. The sequence was collected from an adult woman with HIV who was CMV-seropositive.

The CDR3 reads CASSLGFNEKLFF. CDR3 nucleotides: TGTGCCAGCAGCTTAGGGTTTAATGAAAAACTGTTTTTT. The chain carries TRBV7-2 and TRBJ1-4; no definite D call. The CDR3 runs 13 residues. Germline V gene sequence: CDR1 SGHTA, CDR2 FQGNSA. Trimming pared 1 base from V and 4 bases from J, leaving 4 bases between. Drawing the rest from reference TRBV7-2 and TRBJ1-4, the complete variable domain is GAGVSQSPSNKVTEKGKDVELRCDPISGHTALYWYRQSLGQGLEFLIYFQGNSAPDKSGLPSDRFSAERTGGSVSTLTIQRTQQEDSAVYLCASSLGFNEKLFFGSGTQLSVL.